This record covers a single TCR beta chain. Using immunoSEQ multiplex PCR, the repertoire was profiled, and TCRdb retains in-frame clones only, with some absent. Of roughly 260,000 clones listed, more than 85% are singletons. This sample was included in a study of blood T cell repertoires in COVID-19. This receptor was obtained from a person aged 18 to 29 with COVID-19, enrolled during active disease. The sequenced sample was peripheral blood.

The CDR3 bases are TGTGCCAGCAGCGCGCATTCCGACTGGGTCTACGAGCAGTACTTC. It is translated as CASSAHSDWVYEQYF. The V gene is TRBV9, the J gene TRBJ2-7; D gene ambiguous. CDR1 is SGDLS and CDR2 is YYNGEE in the germline V gene. V lost 3 bases to trimming and J lost 3 bases, with 16 bases between them. This CDR3 contains 15 residues.